Below are 18 T cell receptor beta chains sequenced from a single sample in a study of cytomegalovirus exposure and HLA in healthy donors. The PCR had 60 Vbeta and 13 Jbeta primers. The data were produced by immunoSEQ multiplex PCR, yet TCRdb's version contains in-frame clones alone and is incomplete. The sample has approximately 90,000 clones, approximately 80% seen once; the top ten hold approximately 3%. The source material was PBMCs. The receptor source for this set is a man aged 35 to 55 in good health and CMV-seronegative.

This chain joins TRBV4-1 and TRBJ1-2; D gene uncertain. Looked up from germline, CDR1 is MGHRA and CDR2 is YSYEKL. The CDR3 has 14 amino acids. The V end lost 0 bases, the J end lost 4 bases, and 9 bases lay between the germline ends. DNA for the CDR3: TGCGCCAGCAGCCAAGATCTATCCGGCTATGGCTACACCTTC. Its protein is CASSQDLSGYGYTF.

This clone appeared a single time. This sequence joins TRBV7-3 and TRBJ2-2; D is perhaps TRBD2 (6 bases). V lost 4 bases and J 6 bases, leaving 18 bases between the germline ends. The CDR3 covers 16 residues. The germline gives CDR1 SGHTA, CDR2 FQGTGA. As DNA, the CDR3 is TGTGCCAGCAGCTCTCTAGGCGGGGCCCCTGCCGGGGAGCTGTTTTTT. It specifies CASSSLGGAPAGELFF.

This chain joins TRBV5-1 and TRBJ2-7, with D possibly matching TRBD1 (6 bases). The CDR3 sequence is 14 residues long. The V gene's germline CDR1 is SGHRS and CDR2 YFSETQ. V gave up 0 bases and J gave up 2 bases, with 9 bases separating them. The CDR3 region has the DNA TGCGCCAGCAGCTTGGTGGGACAAACCTACGAGCAGTACTTC. Amino acids: CASSLVGQTYEQYF. The full variable domain, with the rest looked up from reference TRBV5-1 and TRBJ2-7, is KAGVTQTPRYLIKTRGQQVTLSCSPISGHRSVSWYQQTPGQGLQFLFEYFSETQRNKGNFPGRFSGRQFSNSRSEMNVSTLELGDSALYLCASSLVGQTYEQYFGPGTRLTVT.

The chain employs TRBV25-1 and TRBJ1-2; D is perhaps TRBD1 (6 bases). The CDR3 covers 15 residues. Per the germline V gene, CDR1 is MGHDK and CDR2 is SYGVNS. V was trimmed by 4 bases and J by 4 bases, leaving 16 bases between them. CDR3 coding DNA: TGTGCCAGCAGTGGCCTTGGGGGCAGGACCTATGGCTACACCTTC. Its protein is CASSGLGGRTYGYTF.

The rearrangement joins TRBV4-3 to TRBJ2-1; the D gene is possibly TRBD2 (5 bases). The germline gives CDR1 LGHNA, CDR2 YSLEER. The V and J ends lost 3 bases and 3 bases respectively, with 12 bases between them. The CDR3 consists of 15 residues. The CDR3 DNA reads TGCGCCAGCAGCCAGGGATCCACTAGCTACAATGAGCAGTTCTTC. Translated: CASSQGSTSYNEQFF.

As to this clone: At the DNA level, this CDR3 is encoded by other sequences in the same sample as well. V is TRBV6-4 and J is TRBJ2-3; TRBD2 is a possible D gene (6 bases). This CDR3 is 15 amino acids long. CDR1 and CDR2 from the germline V gene are MRHNA and SNTAGT. Trimming removed 0 bases at V and 1 base at J, with 8 bases between. The CDR3 DNA is TGTGCCAGCAGTGACTCGTCGGGGGGCACAGATACGCAGTATTTT. Protein sequence: CASSDSSGGTDTQYF.

J is TRBJ1-6 and V is TRBV28, with 10 bases matching TRBD1. The CDR3 is made up of 18 amino acids. The trim removed 6 bases at V and 9 bases at J, leaving 17 bases unmatched. Germline values: CDR1 MDHEN, CDR2 SYDVKM. CDR3 nucleotide sequence: TGTGCCAGCAGGGACCTCCTGCGACAGGGGGCAGGGAGTTCACCCCTCCACTTT. Amino acid sequence: CASRDLLRQGAGSSPLHF.

This rearrangement joins TRBV6-1 to TRBJ2-5, with D possibly TRBD1 on 5 matching bases. Trimming cost V 8 bases and J 7 bases, with 14 bases left between them. The CDR3 runs to 12 residues. Germline lookup yields CDR1 MNHNS and CDR2 SASEGT. Here the CDR3 reads CASHSPRGTQYF. For the CDR3, the DNA is TGTGCCAGCCACTCACCAAGGGGGACCCAGTACTTC.

This clone appeared once. This chain joins TRBV5-1 and TRBJ1-4; 8 bases align to TRBD1. Germline CDR1 SGHRS, CDR2 YFSETQ. This CDR3 region has 14 residues. The V gene end was trimmed by 0 bases and the J gene end by 7 bases; junction bases not matched to a gene: 2. CDR3 coding DNA: TGCGCCAGCAGCTTGGGACAGGGGTTTGAAAAACTGTTTTTT. Its translation is CASSLGQGFEKLFF.

The chain combines TRBV6-1 with TRBJ1-5; TRBD1 aligns across 11 bases. The CDR3 sequence is 15 residues long. Germline CDR1 is MNHNS and CDR2 is SASEGT. The ends lost 6 bases at V and 7 bases at J; junction bases unmatched: 8. CDR3 coding DNA: TGTGCCAGCAGGGTCGCGGGACAGGGGGACCAGCCCCAGCATTTT. Amino acids: CASRVAGQGDQPQHF.

This clone came up once. The J gene is TRBJ2-7, the V gene TRBV28; weak D call: TRBD1 (5 bases). The germline CDR1 and CDR2 sequences are MDHEN and SYDVKM. The V gene lost 10 bases and the J gene lost 1 base, with 17 bases spanning the gap. The CDR3 covers 14 residues. Written as DNA, the CDR3 is TGTGCCACCTCTGGGGCGCGGCCTTCCTACGAGCAGTACTTC. Translated: CATSGARPSYEQYF.

This clone turned up a few times. The V call is TRBV30, the J call TRBJ2-6; 10 bases align to TRBD1. V shed 4 bases and J 10 bases; nucleotides not matched to a gene: 13. The CDR3 covers 16 residues. Germline V gene lookup returns CDR1 GTSNPN and CDR2 SVGIG (reference sequence). CDR3: CAWNTGTGEFWNVLTF. CDR3 bases: TGTGCCTGGAATACCGGGACAGGGGAGTTTTGGAACGTCCTGACTTTC.

This clone has more than one count but fewer than ten. The chain uses TRBV15 and TRBJ1-2; maybe TRBD1 (6 bases). The CDR3 runs to 15 residues. CDR1 is LNHNV, CDR2 YYDKDF, per germline (reference sequence). Trimming removed 0 bases at V and 5 bases at J, with 13 bases between. The CDR3 region has the DNA TGTGCCACCAGCAGAGATGGTGGGGGCGGGTATGGCTACACCTTC. Its protein product is CATSRDGGGGYGYTF. Full variable domain (rest looked up from reference TRBV15 and TRBJ1-2): DAMVIQNPRYQVTQFGKPVTLSCSQTLNHNVMYWYQQKSSQAPKLLFHYYDKDFNNEADTPDNFQSRRPNTSFCFLDIRSPGLGDTAMYLCATSRDGGGGYGYTFGSGTRLTVV.

CDR3 bases: TGTGCCAGCAGTGCTCCGGGACAGGGTACCTACAATGAGCAGTTCTTC. It encodes CASSAPGQGTYNEQFF. This chain uses TRBV2 with TRBJ2-1; 9 bases are a match to TRBD1. The germline V gene has CDR1 SNHLY and CDR2 FYNNEI. V trimming: 4 bases; J trimming: 2 bases; junction bases outside the gene matches: 6. The CDR3 loop spans 16 amino acids.

The V and J genes are TRBV28 and TRBJ1-5; 7 nucleotides agree with TRBD1. The CDR3 is made up of 16 amino acids. The germline gives CDR1 MDHEN, CDR2 SYDVKM. V lost 7 bases and J lost 2; bases outside the gene matches: 11. The CDR3 DNA sequence: TGTGCCAGCAACACCTTACAGGGGATAGGCAATCAGCCCCAGCATTTT. This encodes CASNTLQGIGNQPQHF.

V gene TRBV9 combines with J gene TRBJ2-5, with 7 bases lining up with TRBD2. CDR3 length equals 16 residues. CDR1 is SGDLS, CDR2 YYNGEE, per germline. V trimming: 0 bases; J trimming: 5 bases; junction bases outside the gene matches: 10. CDR3 in amino acids: CASSVEAGGGRETQYF. In DNA, the CDR3 is TGTGCCAGCAGCGTAGAAGCGGGCGGGGGTAGGGAGACCCAGTACTTC.

The chain employs TRBV28 and TRBJ2-3; a weak D match, TRBD2 (5 bases). The V and J ends lost 6 bases and 0 bases respectively, with 7 bases between them. The length of the CDR3 is 13 residues. Germline loops: CDR1 MDHEN, CDR2 SYDVKM. In DNA, the CDR3 is TGTGCCAGCAGACTAGTTAGCACAGATACGCAGTATTTT. As protein: CASRLVSTDTQYF.

The chain couples TRBV19 to TRBJ1-1; 10 positions match TRBD1. This CDR3 has 15 residues. Germline V CDR1 and CDR2: LNHDA, SQIVND (reference sequence). V shed 7 bases, J shed 1 base, and the junction held 6 bases outside the gene matches. CDR3 in DNA: TGTGCCAGTACCGACAGGGGGCAGGGGAACACTGAAGCTTTCTTT. It specifies CASTDRGQGNTEAFF.